These 17 T cell receptor beta chains were sequenced from one sample in a study of blood T cell repertoires in COVID-19. The data were produced by immunoSEQ multiplex PCR, yet TCRdb's version contains in-frame clones alone and is incomplete. Of 40,000 to 50,000 clones listed, about 89% were seen once; the top ten hold 6.4%. The material sequenced was peripheral blood. Every receptor here comes from a man aged 70 or older with active COVID-19.

This chain connects TRBV19 to TRBJ1-2, with TRBD1 matching over 11 bases. The CDR3 loop spans 14 amino acids. Germline V gene data show CDR1 as LNHDA and CDR2 as SQIVND (reference sequence). With 7 bases clipped from V and 2 bases from J, the junction kept 3 bases outside the gene matches. CDR3 sequence: CASTGTGGNYGYTF. In DNA, the CDR3 is TGTGCCAGTACCGGGACAGGGGGGAACTATGGCTACACCTTC.

This clone is a singleton in its sample. The chain uses TRBV19 and TRBJ2-7, with 8 positions matching TRBD1. Germline V gene lookup returns CDR1 LNHDA and CDR2 SQIVND (reference sequence). The CDR3 loop spans 16 amino acids. V was clipped by 5 bases and J by 4 bases; unmatched bases: 13. CDR3 coding DNA: TGTGCCAGTAGTCTCGGCGGGCGCAGGGGGCGGTACGAGCAGTACTTC. Residues: CASSLGGRRGRYEQYF.

The chain employs TRBV30 and TRBJ2-1; TRBD2 might be the D (6 bases). The germline V gene encodes CDR1 GTSNPN and CDR2 SVGIG (reference sequence). The CDR3 is made up of 15 amino acids. V dropped 3 bases and J dropped 7 bases, with 19 bases sitting between them. CDR3 protein: CAWRRDLRGKNEQFF. CDR3 coding DNA: TGTGCCTGGAGGAGGGACTTGAGGGGCAAAAATGAGCAGTTCTTC.

The chain links TRBV11-2 to TRBJ1-1, with D possibly being TRBD1 (6 bases). The CDR3 extends over 15 amino acids. CDR1 SGHAT and CDR2 FQNNGV come from the germline V gene. V gave up 5 bases and J gave up 2 bases, with 15 bases separating them. Here the CDR3 DNA reads TGTGCCAGCAGCGAAGACAGGCTAGGAAACACTGAAGCTTTCTTT. Amino acid sequence: CASSEDRLGNTEAFF. The whole variable domain, filled in from reference TRBV11-2 and TRBJ1-1, reads EAGVAQSPRYKIIEKRQSVAFWCNPISGHATLYWYQQILGQGPKLLIQFQNNGVVDDSQLPKDRFSAERLKGVDSTLKIQPAKLEDSAVYLCASSEDRLGNTEAFFGQGTRLTVV.

With respect to this clone: At one end, the junction sequence differs from germline, possibly due to a read error. The J gene is TRBJ2-3, the V gene TRBV7-7; 10 nucleotides match TRBD1. The CDR3 runs 15 residues. The germline V gene has CDR1 SSHAT and CDR2 FNYEAQ (reference sequence). The CDR3 DNA is TGTGCTAGCAGCGCGGGACAGGGGAGCGCAGATACGCAGTATTTT. This encodes CASSAGQGSADTQYF.

The V and J genes are TRBV11-3 and TRBJ1-1; D ambiguous. The CDR3 contains 13 residues. The V gene's germline CDR1 is SGHNT and CDR2 YENEEA. V was shortened by 3 bases and J by 1 base, with 6 bases between the two germline ends. The CDR3 loop is CASSFNRNTEAFF. CDR3 coding DNA: TGTGCCAGCAGCTTTAACAGGAACACTGAAGCTTTCTTT.

The chain uses TRBV7-9 and TRBJ1-2, with a possible D match to TRBD1 (5 bases). The CDR3 contains 13 residues. The V gene lost 0 bases and the J gene lost 8 bases, with 10 bases spanning the gap. Germline CDR1 is SEHNR and CDR2 is FQNEAQ (reference sequence). CDR3 DNA: TGTGCCAGCAGCTTAGCAAGACAGTCAGGCTACACCTTC. This codes for CASSLARQSGYTF.

This chain connects TRBV5-6 to TRBJ2-2; 11 nucleotides match TRBD1. V lost 0 bases to trimming and J lost 3 bases; unmatched junction nucleotides: 4. CDR3 length: 17 residues. Per the germline V gene, CDR1 is SGHDT and CDR2 is YYEEEE. The CDR3 sequence is CASSLVGTGGYTGELFF. The CDR3 bases are TGTGCCAGCAGCTTGGTCGGGACAGGGGGTTACACCGGGGAGCTGTTTTTT. The variable domain in full, completed from reference TRBV5-6 and TRBJ2-2, reads DAGVTQSPTHLIKTRGQQVTLRCSPKSGHDTVSWYQQALGQGPQFIFQYYEEEERQRGNFPDRFSGHQFPNYSSELNVNALLLGDSALYLCASSLVGTGGYTGELFFGEGSRLTVL.

V usage is TRBV9 and J usage is TRBJ2-1, with TRBD2 matching 12 bases. The CDR3 extends over 15 amino acids. Germline V lookup: CDR1 SGDLS, CDR2 YYNGEE. V gave up 3 bases and J gave up 7 bases; unmatched junction bases: 5. In DNA, the CDR3 is TGTGCCAGCAGCGGAACTAGCGGGGGGACGAATGAGCAGTTCTTC. Protein product: CASSGTSGGTNEQFF.

The chain carries TRBV6-6 and TRBJ2-3; 10 nucleotides match TRBD1. Unmatched junction bases numbered 9, after V lost 11 bases and J lost 1 base. Germline-derived CDR1 and CDR2 are MNHNY and SVGAGI (reference sequence). CDR3 size: 15 residues. CDR3 residues: CASQTGGFGTDTQYF. CDR3 DNA sequence: TGTGCCTCTCAGACAGGGGGCTTTGGCACAGATACGCAGTATTTT.

The chain is built from TRBV7-2 and TRBJ1-3, with TRBD1 matching 7 bases. The V gene end was trimmed by 1 base and the J gene end by 3 bases; junction bases not matched to a gene: 3. Germline lookup yields CDR1 SGHTA and CDR2 FQGNSA. The CDR3 runs to 15 residues. The CDR3 here is CASSLVTGFGNTIYF. DNA for the CDR3: TGTGCCAGCAGCTTAGTGACAGGGTTTGGAAACACCATATATTTT.

This sequence joins TRBV6-1 and TRBJ2-7; a possible D gene is TRBD1 (5 bases). The CDR3 covers 13 residues. Trimming took off 3 bases at V and 4 bases at J, with 10 bases between the two ends. CDR1 and CDR2 from the germline V gene are MNHNS and SASEGT. Here the CDR3 reads CASSDREQYEQYF. The CDR3 nucleotides read TGTGCCAGCAGTGACAGGGAACAATACGAGCAGTACTTC.

The V gene is TRBV7-2, the J gene TRBJ2-5; TRBD2 agrees at 14 bases. The CDR3 runs to 17 residues. The J segment lost 2 bases and the V segment lost 5 bases, leaving 7 bases of the junction unmatched. The V gene's germline CDR1 is SGHTA and CDR2 FQGNSA. CDR3 nucleotide sequence: TGTGCCAGCAGCCCTGGACTAGCGGGGGGCCGTCAAGAGACCCAGTACTTC. Amino acids: CASSPGLAGGRQETQYF.

The rearrangement uses TRBV7-9 and TRBJ2-2, with D perhaps TRBD2 (5 bases). Germline CDR1 SEHNR, CDR2 FQNEAQ (reference sequence). Trimming pared 2 bases from V and 7 bases from J, leaving 11 bases between. The CDR3 is made up of 14 amino acids. The CDR3, as DNA: TGTGCCAGCAGCTTAAGTTCGGGGAACGGGGAGCTGTTTTTT. It encodes CASSLSSGNGELFF.

The chain links TRBV3-1 (or the pseudogene TRBV3-2) to TRBJ2-3; weak D call: TRBD2 (5 bases). V was cut by 4 bases and J by 2 bases, with 13 bases left in between. Germline V CDR1 and CDR2: LGHDT, YNNKEL (reference sequence). The CDR3 spans 15 residues. CDR3 nucleotide sequence: TGTGCCAGCAGCCTCCTAGGACTTTCCACAGATACGCAGTATTTT. It codes for CASSLLGLSTDTQYF.

The genes are TRBV7-2 and TRBJ2-1; a weak D match, TRBD1 (5 bases). V dropped 4 bases and J dropped 4 bases, with 11 bases sitting between them. This CDR3 is built from 14 residues. Germline values: CDR1 SGHTA, CDR2 FQGNSA. The CDR3 loop is CASSYLGPYNEQFF. The CDR3 DNA reads TGTGCCAGCAGCTATCTGGGGCCTTACAATGAGCAGTTCTTC.

The chain employs TRBV5-4 and TRBJ1-1; 7 positions agree with TRBD1. V was clipped by 2 bases and J by 4 bases; unmatched bases: 14. The CDR3 has 17 amino acids. Germline V lookup: CDR1 SGHNT, CDR2 YYREEE (reference sequence). The CDR3 reads CASSFGQGGRGATEAFF. CDR3 DNA: TGTGCCAGCAGCTTCGGCCAGGGGGGACGAGGGGCCACTGAAGCTTTCTTT.